The 14 T cell receptor beta chains below were found in one sample sequenced in a study of cytomegalovirus exposure and HLA in healthy donors. The PCR made use of 60 Vbeta and 13 Jbeta primers. Generated by immunoSEQ multiplex PCR, the TCRdb table keeps only in-frame clones and is missing some. The sample includes about 96,000 clones, roughly three quarters of them seen just once. The sample was PBMCs. All receptors come from a man under 40 in good health and CMV-seronegative.

The chain is built from TRBV30 and TRBJ1-5; D unresolved. The CDR3 extends over 14 amino acids. The V and J ends lost 0 bases and 4 bases respectively, with 10 bases between them. Looked up from germline, CDR1 is GTSNPN and CDR2 is SVGIG (reference sequence). CDR3 bases: TGTGCCTGGAGTGTGCCACAGTATAATCAGCCCCAGCATTTT. Its protein is CAWSVPQYNQPQHF.

The chain uses TRBV27 and TRBJ2-6; D is perhaps TRBD1 (6 bases). The CDR3 contains 16 residues. Trimming took off 7 bases at V and 1 base at J, with 14 bases between the two ends. Germline values: CDR1 MNHEY, CDR2 SMNVEV (reference sequence). The CDR3 sequence is CASNSRGLSGANVLTF. The CDR3 region has the DNA TGTGCCAGCAACTCCAGGGGTTTATCTGGGGCCAACGTCCTGACTTTC.

V usage is TRBV6-1 and J usage is TRBJ2-5, with TRBD1 matching 8 bases. Trimming removed 6 bases from V and 5 bases from J; junction bases left unmatched: 8. In germline, CDR1 is MNHNS, CDR2 SASEGT. The CDR3 is made up of 14 amino acids. The CDR3: CASRSGQGSETQYF. The CDR3 bases are TGTGCCAGCAGATCTGGACAGGGATCGGAGACCCAGTACTTC.

This clone came up once. The chain is built from TRBV2 and TRBJ2-2; no reliable D call. The CDR3 loop spans 12 amino acids. CDR1 and CDR2 from the germline V gene are SNHLY and FYNNEI. The V end lost 4 bases, the J end lost 5 bases, and 5 bases lay between the germline ends. The CDR3 protein is CASSGRTGELFF. The CDR3 nucleotides are TGTGCCAGCAGTGGGCGGACCGGGGAGCTGTTTTTT. Complete variable domain (other parts from reference TRBV2 and TRBJ2-2): EPEVTQTPSHQVTQMGQEVILRCVPISNHLYFYWYRQILGQKVEFLVSFYNNEISEKSEIFDDQFSVERPDGSNFTLKIRSTKLEDSAMYFCASSGRTGELFFGEGSRLTVL.

This clone came up a few times. V and J are TRBV5-3 and TRBJ1-5; possible D gene TRBD1, 5 bases. TRBV5-3 is an ORF, and what it does is uncertain. This CDR3 comprises 20 residues. The V gene lost 4 bases and the J gene lost 1 base, with 27 bases spanning the gap. CDR3 amino acids: CARSRGEVPYRNLSNQPQHF. CDR3 nucleotides: TGTGCCAGAAGCCGGGGGGAGGTGCCATATCGTAATTTGAGCAATCAGCCCCAGCATTTT.

The rearrangement uses TRBV11-3 and TRBJ2-7; TRBD1 matches 8 bases. Germline V gives CDR1 SGHNT, CDR2 YENEEA. V lost 9 bases and J lost 3; bases outside the gene matches: 13. The CDR3 covers 15 residues. The CDR3 loop reads CASGTRDRTLYEQYF. In DNA, the CDR3 is TGTGCCAGTGGAACCCGGGACAGGACCCTCTACGAGCAGTACTTC.

This clone appeared a single time. The genes are TRBV5-1 and TRBJ2-3, with 11 bases fitting TRBD2. The CDR3 spans 17 residues. CDR1 and CDR2 (germline): SGHRS, YFSETQ. V dropped 1 base and J dropped 2; count of bases not matched to a gene: 6. The DNA for the CDR3 is TGCGCCAGCAGCTTGTCCGCTAGCGGGGGGATCACAGATACGCAGTATTTT. Amino acids: CASSLSASGGITDTQYF.

V gene TRBV5-1 combines with J gene TRBJ1-1; D ambiguous. V lost 2 bases and J 1 base, leaving 9 bases between the germline ends. CDR3 length: 14 amino acids. The germline CDR1 and CDR2 sequences are SGHRS and YFSETQ. DNA of the CDR3: TGCGCCAGCAGCTTACAGACATCGAACACTGAAGCTTTCTTT. Its translation: CASSLQTSNTEAFF.

The J gene is TRBJ1-5, the V gene TRBV12-5; no clear D gene. V lost 5 bases and J lost 6, with 8 bases in between. Germline CDR1 and CDR2: LGHNT and FRNRAP. The CDR3 length is 12 residues. The CDR3 bases are TGTGCTAGTGGTCAAAAGCGTCAGCCCCAGCATTTT. This translates into CASGQKRQPQHF.

The rearrangement links TRBV29-1 to TRBJ1-2, with D unresolved. Germline V gene sequence: CDR1 SQVTM, CDR2 ANQGSEA. V lost 6 bases and J 2 bases, leaving 7 bases between the germline ends. CDR3 length equals 11 residues. CDR3 sequence (DNA): TGCAGCGTGGAGGGAAACTATGGCTACACCTTC. It specifies CSVEGNYGYTF. The whole variable domain, filled in from reference TRBV29-1 and TRBJ1-2, reads SAVISQKPSRDICQRGTSLTIQCQVDSQVTMMFWYRQQPGQSLTLIATANQGSEATYESGFVIDKFPISRPNLTFSTLTVSNMSPEDSSIYLCSVEGNYGYTFGSGTRLTVV.

The rearrangement links TRBV29-1 to TRBJ2-1; 12 positions match TRBD2. With 8 bases clipped from V and 8 bases from J, the junction kept 10 bases outside the gene matches. This CDR3 comprises 14 residues. Germline CDR1 is SQVTM and CDR2 is ANQGSEA. CDR3 sequence: CSSSRLAGGDEQFF. DNA of the CDR3: TGCAGCTCATCTCGGCTAGCGGGAGGGGATGAGCAGTTCTTC.

This chain uses TRBV11-3 with TRBJ1-2; D call uncertain. The CDR3 has 14 residues. Trimming removed 0 bases at V and 8 bases at J, with 13 bases between. The germline V gene has CDR1 SGHNT and CDR2 YENEEA. The CDR3 DNA reads as TGTGCCAGCAGCTTAGATGTGCGGTATAGGGGCTACACCTTC. Its translation is CASSLDVRYRGYTF.

The chain joins TRBV30 to TRBJ1-6; D may be TRBD1 (6 bases). The V end lost 8 bases, the J end lost 9 bases, and 17 bases lay between the germline ends. The germline CDR1 and CDR2 sequences are GTSNPN and SVGIG (reference sequence). The CDR3 spans 13 residues. The DNA for the CDR3 is TGTGCCCGGCTAAGAGGACAGTTTTCACCCCTCCACTTT. Encoded protein: CARLRGQFSPLHF.

The chain links TRBV14 to TRBJ1-2; no firm D call. V gave up 0 bases and J gave up 8 bases, with 19 bases separating them. CDR3 length: 16 residues. Germline V CDR1 and CDR2: SGHDN, FVKESK. The CDR3 region is CASSQDHPKNYWGYTF. The DNA for the CDR3 is TGTGCCAGCAGCCAAGATCACCCCAAGAACTATTGGGGCTACACCTTC. Supplemented by reference TRBV14 and TRBJ1-2, the full variable domain reads EAGVTQFPSHSVIEKGQTVTLRCDPISGHDNLYWYRRVMGKEIKFLLHFVKESKQDESGMPNNRFLAERTGGTYSTLKVQPAELEDSGVYFCASSQDHPKNYWGYTFGSGTRLTVV.